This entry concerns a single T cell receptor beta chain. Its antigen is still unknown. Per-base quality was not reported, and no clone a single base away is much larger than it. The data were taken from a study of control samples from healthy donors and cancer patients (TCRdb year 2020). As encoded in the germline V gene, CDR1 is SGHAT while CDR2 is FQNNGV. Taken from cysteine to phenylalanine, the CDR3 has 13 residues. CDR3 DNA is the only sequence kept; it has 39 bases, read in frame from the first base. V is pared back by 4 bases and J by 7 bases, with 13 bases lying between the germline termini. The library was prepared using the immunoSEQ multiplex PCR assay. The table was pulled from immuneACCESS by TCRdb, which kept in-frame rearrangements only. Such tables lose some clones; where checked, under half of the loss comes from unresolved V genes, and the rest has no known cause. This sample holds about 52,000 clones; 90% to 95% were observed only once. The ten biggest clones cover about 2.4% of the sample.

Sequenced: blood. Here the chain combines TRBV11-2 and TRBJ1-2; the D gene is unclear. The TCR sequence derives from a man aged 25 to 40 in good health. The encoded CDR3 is CASSWGGLIGYTF. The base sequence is TGTGCCAGCAGCTGGGGTGGGCTGATTGGCTACACCTTC.